This T cell receptor (beta chain) was observed in a study of T cell repertoires in cytomegalovirus infection. Study overall: Indications of both CMV infection and matching HLA type were provided by public TCR beta signatures.

On this clonotype: Its antigen is undetermined.

Study conclusions and caveats: HLA-C-restricted TCR beta clonotypes specific for CMV led the ex vivo response. The cumulative frequency of public TCR beta families identified carriers of CMV plus the relevant HLA.

TCRdb called the reads again in MiXCR, with one record for every CDR3 protein. The repertoire holds a few hundred thousand distinct CDR3 sequences, with approximately 17% as singletons. The CDR3 runs 14 residues. The V and J ends lost 5 bases and 3 bases, in that order; junction bases with no gene match: 6. Germline values: CDR1 SGHAT, CDR2 FQNNGV. What was sequenced was CD8+ T cells from PBMCs. This receptor was identified in a human donor in good health (CMV status not recorded). Some clones in this sample may be carry-over from other donors' samples. The chain uses TRBV11-2 and TRBJ1-2, with 7 nucleotides matching TRBD1. The CDR3 DNA reads TGTGCCAGCAGCCAACTCCAGGGGGACTATGGCTACACCTTC. Translating gives CASSQLQGDYGYTF.